This record concerns one T cell receptor (beta chain) sequence. These data originate in a study of control samples from healthy donors and cancer patients. CDR1 and CDR2 (germline): SGDLS, YYNGEE. This CDR3 spans 15 amino acids. V lost 3 bases and J lost 0, with 7 bases in between. Method: immunoSEQ multiplex PCR; TCRdb's copy keeps in-frame clones and lacks some. The repertoire has some 190,000 clones, 91% of them found once; the top ten carry 1.8%. The TCR comes from a man younger than 40 in good health. The specimen was blood. The rearrangement links TRBV9 to TRBJ2-6; D is uncertain. CDR3 sequence reads: CASSAVGSGANVLTF. The CDR3 DNA follows: TGTGCCAGCAGCGCAGTGGGCTCTGGGGCCAACGTCCTGACTTTC.